This TCR beta chain was captured in a study of T cell clones after liver transplantation. Study summary: A pre-transplant mixed lymphocyte reaction with TCRbeta sequencing defined graft-donor-reactive clones followed in post-transplant blood. General study findings and limits: A significant post-transplant drop in circulating graft-donor-reactive CD4 TCRbeta sequences occurred in most of the 8 subjects.

CDR3 length equals 16 residues. V trimming: 5 bases; J trimming: 7 bases; junction bases outside the gene matches: 11. Per germline, CDR1 SEHNR and CDR2 FQNEAQ (reference sequence). In the case of this clone: Its specificity is not known. A far larger clone is off by one base, so a read error is likely.

TCRdb's table, derived via immunoSEQ multiplex PCR, lists solely in-frame clones and lacks some. The sample has 6,000 or so clones, over 70% seen once. This chain links TRBV7-9 with TRBJ2-7; 13 bases agree with TRBD2. This TCR was recovered from a human donor who received a liver transplant. Sample: CD8+ T cells from blood, taken before liver transplant. The CDR3 sequence: CASSPGGRTSGREQYF. CDR3 coding DNA: TGTGCCAGCAGCCCGGGGGGGCGGACTAGCGGGAGAGAGCAGTACTTC.